This section outlines one T cell receptor beta chain sequence together with its context. This receptor's antigen is unknown. A read error may produce the germline difference seen at one junction end. These data come from a study of identical twins (dated by TCRdb to 2016 to 2017). For the wider study: To test whether fetal clonotypes persist, the study used deep sequencing on TCR alpha and beta repertoires from monozygotic twins, unrelated adults of various ages, and cord blood. To rule out contamination, the twin experiments were replicated at different times with different library preparation protocols.

Beyond this particular receptor, the publication reports: Zero-insertion analyses could be partly confounded by invariant T cells such as MAIT and iNKT, although diverse VJ usage argued against such confounding for most clonotypes. Compared with coincidental sharing between unrelated individuals, an excess of low generation-probability sequences was observed among out-of-frame TCR alpha sequences shared between twins. A weaker excess of twin sharing was found in beta out-of-frame sequences because the signal-to-noise ratio was lowered by fewer shared sequences. Conclusions relied on cross-sectional statistical analysis, since the same donors could not be followed over many years. In monozygotic twins, out-of-frame TCR alpha sharing was systematically underestimated by recombination models, although the models agreed with sharing between unrelated individuals. Fewer insertions were carried by abundant cord blood beta clonotypes, a similar but weaker trend appeared in young adult naive repertoires, and no such trend appeared in memory repertoires.

Every donor was a healthy Caucasian. Miltenyi CD45RO+ enrichment and human naive T-cell isolation kits were used to isolate memory (CD45RO+) and naive T cells from PBMC. Receptors were amplified or captured by 5' RACE. The data were produced on an Illumina HiSeq 2000. Template switching added a universal primer binding site, and the final cDNA carried a unique molecular identifier that allowed TCR cDNA molecules to be counted accurately. Specific primers in the conserved constant-segment region were used to synthesize first-strand cDNA for TCR alpha and beta chains. Each cDNA library was double barcoded, with a SMART-Mk sample barcode plus Illumina barcodes, to control for contamination. TruSeq adapter sequences along with Illumina sample barcodes were introduced in two successive PCR steps. The TCR alpha and beta cDNA libraries were sequenced on the Illumina HiSeq platform using custom primers. As for how the authors treated the data: Raw reads were processed with MiGEC to extract unique molecular identifiers, and MiXCR was used to determine CDR3 positions. For each individual, recombination models were inferred using an EM algorithm with the repgenHMM and IGoR tools. The tcR package in R was used for shared clonotype analysis, with sharing normalized by the product of cloneset sizes. To study raw recombination free of thymic and clonal selection effects, out-of-frame nonproductive sequences were analyzed. The public reads were run again by TCRdb, first through fastp at Q25 and then through MiXCR, and only productive beta chains were kept. CDR3 protein duplicates are merged, each entry listing the most common genes and DNA. Clone size and V and J calls follow TCRdb, not the original study. The sample profile shows some 96,000 distinct CDR3 sequences; 5.9% of them were found once. The biggest ten clones account for roughly 12% of the sample.

The germline V gene (reference sequence) gives CDR1 as LGHDT and CDR2 as YNNKEL. The CDR3 holds 13 amino acids from the cysteine to the phenylalanine. Of the read, only the CDR3 DNA is kept; its 39 bases are in frame from base 1. This receptor chain uses TRBV3-1 and TRBJ2-7; the D gene assignment is ambiguous. The clonotype was recovered from a woman in her forties or fifties in good health. Material: memory T cells sorted from blood. The sample's cell subset or site label, in plain terms: CD45RO+ enriched T cells. In nucleotide form, the sequence is TGTGCCAGCAGCCAAGGAGGATGGTCGGAGCAGCACTTC. This is translated as CASSQGGWSEQHF.